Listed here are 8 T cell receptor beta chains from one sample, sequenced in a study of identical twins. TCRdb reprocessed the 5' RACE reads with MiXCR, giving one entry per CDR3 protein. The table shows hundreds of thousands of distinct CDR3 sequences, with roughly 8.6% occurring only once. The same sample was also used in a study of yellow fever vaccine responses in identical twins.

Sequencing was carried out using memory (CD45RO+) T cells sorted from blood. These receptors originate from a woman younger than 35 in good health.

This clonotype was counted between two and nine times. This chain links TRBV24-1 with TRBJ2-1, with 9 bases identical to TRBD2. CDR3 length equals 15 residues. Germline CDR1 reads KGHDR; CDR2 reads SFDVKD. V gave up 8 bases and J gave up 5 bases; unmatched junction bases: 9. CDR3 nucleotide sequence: TGTGCCACCACACTGTGCGGGAGGGAGGACAATGAGCAGTTCTTC. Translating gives CATTLCGREDNEQFF.

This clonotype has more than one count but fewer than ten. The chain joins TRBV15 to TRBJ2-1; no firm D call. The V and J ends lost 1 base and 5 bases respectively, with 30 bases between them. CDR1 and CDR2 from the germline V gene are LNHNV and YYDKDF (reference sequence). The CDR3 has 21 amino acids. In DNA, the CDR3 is TGTGCCACCAGCAGAGGATGGGTCACAAGGACCGTGCAGACGACAAACAATGAGCAGTTCTTC. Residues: CATSRGWVTRTVQTTNNEQFF.

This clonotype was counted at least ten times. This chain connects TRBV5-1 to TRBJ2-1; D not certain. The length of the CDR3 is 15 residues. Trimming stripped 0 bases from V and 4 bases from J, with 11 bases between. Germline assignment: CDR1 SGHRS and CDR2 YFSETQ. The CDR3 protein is CASSLDSSTYNEQFF. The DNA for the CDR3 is TGCGCCAGCAGCTTGGATAGTAGTACGTACAATGAGCAGTTCTTC.

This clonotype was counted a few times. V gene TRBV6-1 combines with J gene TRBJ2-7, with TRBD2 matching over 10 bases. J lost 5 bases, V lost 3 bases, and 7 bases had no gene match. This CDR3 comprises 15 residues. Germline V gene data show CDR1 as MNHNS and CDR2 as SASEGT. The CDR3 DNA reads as TGTGCCAGCAGTGATGGGGCTAGCGGGAGTAACGAGCAGTACTTC. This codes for CASSDGASGSNEQYF.

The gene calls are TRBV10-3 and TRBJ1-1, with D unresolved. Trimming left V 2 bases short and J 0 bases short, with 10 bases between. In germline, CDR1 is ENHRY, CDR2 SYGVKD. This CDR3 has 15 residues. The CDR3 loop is CAISEATLMNTEAFF. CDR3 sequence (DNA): TGTGCCATCAGTGAGGCGACACTAATGAACACTGAAGCTTTCTTT.

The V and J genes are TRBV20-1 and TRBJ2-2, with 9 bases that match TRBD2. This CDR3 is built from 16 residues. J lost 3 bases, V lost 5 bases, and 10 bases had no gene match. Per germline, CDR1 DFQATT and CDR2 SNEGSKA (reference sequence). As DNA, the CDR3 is TGCAGTGCTCCCCGGGTAGCGGGGGCGGACACCGGGGAGCTGTTTTTT. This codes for CSAPRVAGADTGELFF.

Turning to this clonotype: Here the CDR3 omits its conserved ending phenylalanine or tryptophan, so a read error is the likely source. The CDR3 DNA follows: TGTGCCAGCAGCCAAAAGACAGGGAACACTGAAGCTTTCTAT. The encoded protein is CASSQKTGNTEAFY. The chain couples TRBV7-9 to TRBJ1-1; a possible D gene is TRBD1 (6 bases). The V end was cut by 5 bases, the J end by 1 base, with 11 bases between. The CDR3 is made up of 14 amino acids. Per the germline V gene, CDR1 is SEHNR and CDR2 is FQNEAQ (reference sequence).

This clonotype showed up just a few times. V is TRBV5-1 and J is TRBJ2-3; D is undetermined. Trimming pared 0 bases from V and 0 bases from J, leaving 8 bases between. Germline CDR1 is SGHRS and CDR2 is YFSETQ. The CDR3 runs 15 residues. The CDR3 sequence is CASSLARSSTDTQYF. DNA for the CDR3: TGCGCCAGCAGCTTGGCCCGGAGTAGCACAGATACGCAGTATTTT.